A selection of T cell receptor beta chains follows, all from one sample in a study of OX40 agonist ivuxolimab in advanced cancers. Using immunoSEQ multiplex PCR, the repertoire was profiled, and TCRdb retains in-frame clones only, with some absent. The sample contains roughly 71,000 clones, around 83% of which appear only once. Sequencing used CD4+ or CD8+ T cells sorted from blood, obtained in a trial of the OX40 agonist ivuxolimab. Receptors originate from an adult with an advanced solid tumor such as melanoma, head and neck, liver or kidney cancer. The CDR3 runs from the conserved cysteine through the conserved F or W.

V gene	J gene	CDR3 protein
TRBV6-5	TRBJ2-7	CASSYHGGEQYF
TRBV29-1	TRBJ1-1	CSVAVLQGTEAFF
TRBV28	TRBJ1-2	CASSPRDRNLGIYGYTF
TRBV30	TRBJ1-5	CAWSVGGFSNQPQHF
TRBV7-2	TRBJ2-1	CASSFFGGSYNEQFF
TRBV6-4	TRBJ2-5	CASGYQETQYF
TRBV11-1	TRBJ2-5	CARTGKQETQYF
TRBV19	TRBJ1-5	CASSIRRPGAPYSNQPQHF
TRBV2	TRBJ1-5	CASSPSDSNQPQHF
TRBV18	TRBJ1-1	CASSLYTGVHTEAFF
TRBV6-1	TRBJ2-3	CASSDHSTDTQYF
TRBV7-2	TRBJ2-5	CASSLDRRGETQYF
TRBV30	TRBJ1-5	CAWNKELGQPQHF
TRBV5-1	TRBJ2-3	CASSLGTSTDTQYF
TRBV11-3	TRBJ2-2	CASSFNTGELFF
TRBV5-6	TRBJ1-4	CASSLMDRVEEKLFF
TRBV6-1	TRBJ2-7	CASAPSGLGEQYF
TRBV6-1	TRBJ2-1	CASSSQRVGNEQFF
TRBV6-1	TRBJ1-6	CASSVTGDSPLHF
TRBV7-2	TRBJ1-1	CASSSRRTESLKAFF
TRBV6-6	TRBJ1-1	CASSYSYGGNTEAFF
TRBV6-5	TRBJ1-2	CASSYAIAGVGYTF
TRBV4-1	TRBJ2-2	CASSEARTGELFF
TRBV7-3	TRBJ2-1	CASSLIQVETYNEQFF
TRBV9	TRBJ2-3	CASSVGVDTQYF
TRBV28	TRBJ1-5	CASSLGGSNQPQHF
TRBV7-2	TRBJ2-3	CASSLAVGAGDTQYF
TRBV27	TRBJ2-5	CASKTSRLTETQYF
TRBV7-9	TRBJ1-4	CASSLVLGEEKLFF
TRBV5-1	TRBJ1-2	CASSLEGVGTGYTF
TRBV29-1	TRBJ2-7	CSVGGDGTNPYEQYF
TRBV4-1	TRBJ2-7	CASSRILGQGTYEQYF
TRBV29-1	TRBJ2-2	CSVPGEGSGRAYTGELFF
TRBV5-1	TRBJ2-5	CASRQEVGQQETQYF
TRBV4-1	TRBJ2-1	CASSLGTSGRWHEQFF
TRBV28	TRBJ2-7	CASSLSGTGGYEQYF
TRBV21-1	TRBJ2-3	CASSKGPSGYTDTQYF
TRBV29-1	TRBJ1-6	CSVEDGGQPYNSPLHF
TRBV14	TRBJ1-5	CASSQSSARPQHF
TRBV9	TRBJ2-5	CASSVNHETQYF
TRBV29-1	TRBJ1-3	CSAAQSSGNTIYF
TRBV27	TRBJ1-5	CASSEGQGGQPQHF
TRBV5-1	TRBJ1-5	CASSQGPDQPQHF
TRBV9	TRBJ2-5	CASSLGGYAGGLGETQYF
TRBV5-1	TRBJ2-3	CASSGGTSGRGSDTQYF
TRBV30	TRBJ1-4	CAWSMQGEKLFF
TRBV27	TRBJ1-1	CASSLYGGTEAFF
TRBV7-3	TRBJ2-2	CASSPLLGNTGELFF
TRBV18	TRBJ2-7	CASSPGTGNYEQYF
TRBV5-5	TRBJ1-2	CASSPTGSGYGYTF
TRBV4-3	TRBJ2-6	CANPPGYHSGANVLTF
TRBV7-6	TRBJ2-3	CASSLSGGGITQYF